These 13 T cell receptor beta chains were sequenced from one sample in a study of cytomegalovirus exposure and HLA in healthy donors. The PCR contained 60 Vbeta and 13 Jbeta primers. The assay was immunoSEQ multiplex PCR, and TCRdb's table has in-frame clones only and misses some. The data show over 150,000 clones, approximately 71% seen once. Material for sequencing was PBMCs. These receptors all come from a woman in her late teens or twenties in good health and CMV-seropositive.

The genes are TRBV7-2 and TRBJ2-1, with D possibly matching TRBD2 (5 bases). Germline loops: CDR1 SGHTA, CDR2 FQGNSA. This CDR3 spans 13 amino acids. Trimming shortened V by 5 bases and J by 8 bases, and 13 bases separated the two germline ends. DNA for the CDR3: TGTGCCAGCAGCCATCGGGGATATGATGAGCAGTTCTTC. Protein: CASSHRGYDEQFF. Using reference TRBV7-2 and TRBJ2-1 for the parts outside the CDR3, the full variable domain is GAGVSQSPSNKVTEKGKDVELRCDPISGHTALYWYRQSLGQGLEFLIYFQGNSAPDKSGLPSDRFSAERTGGSVSTLTIQRTQQEDSAVYLCASSHRGYDEQFFGPGTRLTVL.

The chain links TRBV6-5 to TRBJ1-6; D is perhaps TRBD1 (5 bases). Trimming removed 1 base from V and 6 bases from J, with 13 bases in between. Germline lookup yields CDR1 MNHEY and CDR2 SVGAGI. CDR3 size: 16 residues. CDR3 coding DNA: TGTGCCAGCAGTTACTGGGGGGACGGTGCTAATTCACCCCTCCACTTT. It is translated as CASSYWGDGANSPLHF.

This clone has just a few counts. This chain connects TRBV6-6 to TRBJ2-6, with no clear D. V was shortened by 2 bases and J by 0 bases, with 5 bases between the two germline ends. Germline-derived CDR1 and CDR2 are MNHNY and SVGAGI (reference sequence). The CDR3 has 15 amino acids. CDR3 sequence reads: CASSYESSGANVLTF. The CDR3 nucleotides are TGTGCCAGCAGTTACGAGAGCTCTGGGGCCAACGTCCTGACTTTC.

The rearrangement joins TRBV7-2 to TRBJ1-4; TRBD1 might be the D (6 bases). The germline V gene encodes CDR1 SGHTA and CDR2 FQGNSA. The V end lost 1 base, the J end lost 0 bases, and 12 bases lay between the germline ends. The CDR3 is 17 residues long. The CDR3 nucleotides are TGTGCCAGCAGCTTAGTAGTGGGGGCAACAACTAATGAAAAACTGTTTTTT. Translation gives CASSLVVGATTNEKLFF.

This clone has more than one count but fewer than ten. The chain combines TRBV4-2 with TRBJ2-4; 8 positions agree with TRBD1. Trimming cost V 0 bases and J 7 bases; bases outside gene matches: 8. Germline V CDR1 and CDR2: LGHNA, YNFKEQ. This CDR3 contains 16 residues. CDR3 sequence (DNA): TGTGCCAGCAGCCAAGATCTTGGACAGGGTGGCAACATTCAGTACTTC. This translates into CASSQDLGQGGNIQYF.

The chain recombines TRBV19 with TRBJ1-1, with 7 bases that match TRBD1. This CDR3 is built from 14 residues. Germline loops: CDR1 LNHDA, CDR2 SQIVND (reference sequence). The J segment lost 10 bases and the V segment lost 5 bases, leaving 13 bases of the junction unmatched. DNA for the CDR3: TGTGCCAGTAGTGGCCCGGACAGGCATCAAGGAGCTTTCTTT. Protein: CASSGPDRHQGAFF.

J is TRBJ1-5 and V is TRBV6-6, with 8 bases fitting TRBD1. The CDR3 runs 16 residues. Unmatched junction bases numbered 8, after V lost 5 bases and J lost 2 bases. In germline, CDR1 is MNHNY, CDR2 SVGAGI (reference sequence). CDR3 coding DNA: TGTGCCAGCAGTCTCCAGGGGGCATTGGGCAATCAGCCCCAGCATTTT. It encodes CASSLQGALGNQPQHF.

The V call is TRBV6-5, the J call TRBJ1-5; TRBD1 matches at 7 bases. Germline V gene sequence: CDR1 MNHEY, CDR2 SVGAGI. V lost 5 bases and J lost 2; bases outside the gene matches: 3. The CDR3 runs to 14 residues. The CDR3 spells CASSKTGGNQPQHF. Here the CDR3 DNA reads TGTGCCAGCAGTAAAACAGGGGGCAATCAGCCCCAGCATTTT.

The chain recombines TRBV2 with TRBJ1-5, with D possibly TRBD1 on 5 matching bases. The V end was cut by 2 bases, the J end by 4 bases, with 9 bases between. CDR3 length equals 14 residues. Per the germline V gene, CDR1 is SNHLY and CDR2 is FYNNEI. The CDR3 DNA reads as TGTGCCAGCAGTGAAATCGGGGGAAATCAGCCCCAGCATTTT. This codes for CASSEIGGNQPQHF.

The V call is TRBV5-6, the J call TRBJ1-6; 8 bases map to TRBD1. With V trimmed by 4 bases and J by 3 bases, 6 bases remained unmatched. CDR3 length equals 16 residues. The germline CDR1 and CDR2 sequences are SGHDT and YYEEEE. The CDR3 DNA sequence: TGTGCCAGCAGCCGGACCGGGACAGGCTATAATTCACCCCTCCACTTT. Translation: CASSRTGTGYNSPLHF.

This clone was seen only once. The V and J genes are TRBV7-6 and TRBJ2-7; perhaps TRBD2 as D (6 bases). V dropped 5 bases and J dropped 6 bases, with 17 bases sitting between them. The CDR3 consists of 14 residues. Looked up from germline, CDR1 is SGHVS and CDR2 is FNYEAQ. The CDR3, as DNA: TGTGCCAGCAGCCCCACCGTGTTCGGGGGCGAGCAGTACTTC. It codes for CASSPTVFGGEQYF.

The rearrangement joins TRBV7-3 to TRBJ2-5, with 9 bases identical to TRBD1. This CDR3 spans 14 amino acids. The germline V gene has CDR1 SGHTA and CDR2 FQGTGA. The V segment lost 4 bases and the J segment 5 bases; nucleotides outside the gene matches: 5. The chain's CDR3 is CASSSDRGPETQYF. CDR3 nucleotide sequence: TGTGCCAGCAGCTCGGACAGGGGTCCCGAGACCCAGTACTTC.

The chain links TRBV5-4 to TRBJ2-5, with D possibly matching TRBD2 (6 bases). This CDR3 has 19 residues. The germline V gene encodes CDR1 SGHNT and CDR2 YYREEE (reference sequence). Trimming removed 0 bases from V and 5 bases from J, with 26 bases in between. CDR3 sequence (DNA): TGTGCCAGCAGCTTGGCCTCGGGGGAGCGGACCCTTCAAGTGGAGACCCAGTACTTC. This codes for CASSLASGERTLQVETQYF. The full variable domain, rest sourced from reference TRBV5-4 and TRBJ2-5, is ETGVTQSPTHLIKTRGQQVTLRCSSQSGHNTVSWYQQALGQGPQFIFQYYREEENGRGNFPPRFSGLQFPNYSSELNVNALELDDSALYLCASSLASGERTLQVETQYFGPGTRLLVL.